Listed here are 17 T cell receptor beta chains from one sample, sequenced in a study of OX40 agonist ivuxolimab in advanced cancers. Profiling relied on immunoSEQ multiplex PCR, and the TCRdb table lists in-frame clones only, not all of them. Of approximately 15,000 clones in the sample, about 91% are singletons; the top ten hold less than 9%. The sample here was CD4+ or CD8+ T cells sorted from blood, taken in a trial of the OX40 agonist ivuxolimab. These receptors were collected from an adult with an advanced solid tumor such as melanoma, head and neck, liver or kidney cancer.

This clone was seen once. This CDR3 is CASSLSGTGAGEQYF. CDR3 DNA: TGTGCCAGCAGTTTATCCGGGACAGGGGCGGGAGAGCAGTACTTC. This chain uses TRBV27 with TRBJ2-7; TRBD1 matches at 10 bases. CDR1 is MNHEY, CDR2 SMNVEV, per germline (reference sequence). V was clipped by 0 bases and J by 7 bases; unmatched bases: 6. The CDR3 runs to 15 residues.

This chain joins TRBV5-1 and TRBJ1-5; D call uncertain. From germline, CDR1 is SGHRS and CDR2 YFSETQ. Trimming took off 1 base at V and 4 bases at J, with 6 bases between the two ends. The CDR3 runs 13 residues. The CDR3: CASSLNPNQPQHF. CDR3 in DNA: TGCGCCAGCAGCTTGAACCCGAATCAGCCCCAGCATTTT.

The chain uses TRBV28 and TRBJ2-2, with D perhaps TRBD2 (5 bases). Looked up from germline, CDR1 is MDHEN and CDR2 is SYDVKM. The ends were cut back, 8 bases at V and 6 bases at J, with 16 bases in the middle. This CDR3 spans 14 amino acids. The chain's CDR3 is CASARAQEAGELFF. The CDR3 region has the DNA TGTGCCAGCGCTCGGGCTCAGGAGGCCGGGGAGCTGTTTTTT.

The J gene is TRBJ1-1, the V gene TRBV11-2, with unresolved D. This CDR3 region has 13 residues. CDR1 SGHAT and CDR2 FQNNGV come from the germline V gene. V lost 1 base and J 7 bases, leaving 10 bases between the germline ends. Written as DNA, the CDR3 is TGTGCCAGCAGCTTAGGGCCCCGAAGTGAAGCTTTCTTT. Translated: CASSLGPRSEAFF.

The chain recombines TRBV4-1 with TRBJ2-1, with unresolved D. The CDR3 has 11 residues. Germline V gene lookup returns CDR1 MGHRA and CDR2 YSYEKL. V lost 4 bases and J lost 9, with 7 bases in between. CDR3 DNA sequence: TGCGCCAGCAGCCTCGCGAGTGAGCAGTTCTTC. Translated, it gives CASSLASEQFF.

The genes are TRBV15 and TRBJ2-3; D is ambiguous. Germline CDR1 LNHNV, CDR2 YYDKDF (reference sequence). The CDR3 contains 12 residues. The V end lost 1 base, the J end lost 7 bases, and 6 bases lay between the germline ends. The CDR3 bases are TGTGCCACCAGCAGAGGATCCCATACGCAGTATTTT. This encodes CATSRGSHTQYF.

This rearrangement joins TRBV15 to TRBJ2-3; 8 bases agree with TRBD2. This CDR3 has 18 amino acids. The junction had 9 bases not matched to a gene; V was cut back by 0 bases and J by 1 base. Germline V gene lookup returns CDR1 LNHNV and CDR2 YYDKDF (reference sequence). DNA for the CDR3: TGTGCCACCAGCAGAGATAAGGTGGGGCGGGGGGGCACAGATACGCAGTATTTT. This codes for CATSRDKVGRGGTDTQYF.

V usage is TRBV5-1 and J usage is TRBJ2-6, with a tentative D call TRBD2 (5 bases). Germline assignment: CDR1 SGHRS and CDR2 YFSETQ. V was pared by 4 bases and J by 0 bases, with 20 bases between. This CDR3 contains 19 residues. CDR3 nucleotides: TGCGCCAGCAGCCTGAGACCGACGGAGGCCTACTCTGGGGCCAACGTCCTGACTTTC. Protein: CASSLRPTEAYSGANVLTF.

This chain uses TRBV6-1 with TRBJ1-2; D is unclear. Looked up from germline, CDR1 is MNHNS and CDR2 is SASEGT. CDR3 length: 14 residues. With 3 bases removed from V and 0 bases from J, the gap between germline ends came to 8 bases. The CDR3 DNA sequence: TGTGCCAGCAGTGATGGAGAGGCTAACTATGGCTACACCTTC. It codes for CASSDGEANYGYTF.

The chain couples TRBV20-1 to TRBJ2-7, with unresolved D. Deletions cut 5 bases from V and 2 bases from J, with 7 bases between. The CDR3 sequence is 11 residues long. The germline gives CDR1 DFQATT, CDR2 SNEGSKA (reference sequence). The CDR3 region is CSADTAYEQYF. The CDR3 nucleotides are TGCAGTGCTGACACAGCCTACGAGCAGTACTTC.

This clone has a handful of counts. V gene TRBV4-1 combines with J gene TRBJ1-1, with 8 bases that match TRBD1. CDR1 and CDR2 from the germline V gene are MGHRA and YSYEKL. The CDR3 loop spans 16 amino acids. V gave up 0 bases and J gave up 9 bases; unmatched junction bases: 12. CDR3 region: CASSQDYGRDRSKAFF. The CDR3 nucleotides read TGCGCCAGCAGCCAAGATTACGGGAGGGACAGGAGCAAAGCTTTCTTT.

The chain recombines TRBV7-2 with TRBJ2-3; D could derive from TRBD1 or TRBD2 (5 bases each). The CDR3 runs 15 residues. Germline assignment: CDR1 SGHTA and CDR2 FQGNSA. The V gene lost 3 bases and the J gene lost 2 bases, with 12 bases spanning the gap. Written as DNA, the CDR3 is TGTGCCAGCAGCTTGGGGGAAAGGTACACAGATACGCAGTATTTT. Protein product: CASSLGERYTDTQYF.

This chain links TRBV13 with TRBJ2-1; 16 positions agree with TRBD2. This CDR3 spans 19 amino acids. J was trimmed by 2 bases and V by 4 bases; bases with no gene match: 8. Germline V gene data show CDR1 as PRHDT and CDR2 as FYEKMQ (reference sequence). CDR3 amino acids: CASSSDTGTSGRAYNEQFF. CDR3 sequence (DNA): TGTGCCAGCAGCTCCGACACCGGGACTAGCGGGAGGGCCTACAATGAGCAGTTCTTC.

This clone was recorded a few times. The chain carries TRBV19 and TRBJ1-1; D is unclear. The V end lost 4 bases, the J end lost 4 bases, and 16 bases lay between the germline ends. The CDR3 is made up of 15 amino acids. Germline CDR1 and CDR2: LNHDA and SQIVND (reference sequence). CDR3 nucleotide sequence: TGTGCCAGTAGTACTTCCGGCAAGCTGGGCACTGAAGCTTTCTTT. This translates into CASSTSGKLGTEAFF.

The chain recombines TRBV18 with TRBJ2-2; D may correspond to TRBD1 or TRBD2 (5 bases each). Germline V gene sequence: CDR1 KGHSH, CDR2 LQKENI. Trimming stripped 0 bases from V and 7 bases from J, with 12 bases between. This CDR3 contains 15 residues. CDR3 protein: CASSPPGDGDGELFF. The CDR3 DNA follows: TGTGCCAGCTCACCACCCGGGGACGGGGACGGGGAGCTGTTTTTT. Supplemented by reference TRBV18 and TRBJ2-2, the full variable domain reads NAGVMQNPRHLVRRRGQEARLRCSPMKGHSHVYWYRQLPEEGLKFMVYLQKENIIDESGMPKERFSAEFPKEGPSILRIQQVVRGDSAAYFCASSPPGDGDGELFFGEGSRLTVL.

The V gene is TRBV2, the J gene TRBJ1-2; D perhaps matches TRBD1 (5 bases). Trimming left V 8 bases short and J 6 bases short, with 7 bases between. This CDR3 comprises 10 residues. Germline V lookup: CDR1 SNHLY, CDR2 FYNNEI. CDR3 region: CASGTDGYTF. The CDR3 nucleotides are TGTGCCAGCGGGACCGATGGCTACACCTTC.

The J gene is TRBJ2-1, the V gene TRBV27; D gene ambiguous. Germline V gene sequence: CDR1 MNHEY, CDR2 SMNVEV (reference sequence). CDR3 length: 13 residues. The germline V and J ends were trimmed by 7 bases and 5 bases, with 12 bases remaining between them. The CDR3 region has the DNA TGTGCCAGCAATAGGTATAAGAACAATGAGCAGTTCTTC. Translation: CASNRYKNNEQFF.